Sequencing of this TCR beta chain was carried out in a study of T cell responses to AZD1222 COVID-19 vaccine. Assay: immunoSEQ multiplex PCR; the TCRdb copy retains only in-frame clones and omits some. The sample contains around 130,000 clones, around 84% of which appear only once. Study-level results: White British people made up most donors, females outnumbered males, and clonal diversity was possibly underestimated. Nearly half of spike-specific TCRs reportedly target unmutated variant regions.

This clone was recorded a few times. What it recognizes is unknown. This CDR3 spans 12 amino acids. This chain links TRBV21-1 with TRBJ2-7. TRBV21-1 is termed a pseudogene. The clonotype was recovered from an adult in good health. Sample: peripheral blood, taken on day 0 of AZD1222 vaccination. CDR3 DNA sequence: TGTGCCAGCAGCAAAGTTGACCACGAGCAGTACTTC. Encoded protein: CASSKVDHEQYF.